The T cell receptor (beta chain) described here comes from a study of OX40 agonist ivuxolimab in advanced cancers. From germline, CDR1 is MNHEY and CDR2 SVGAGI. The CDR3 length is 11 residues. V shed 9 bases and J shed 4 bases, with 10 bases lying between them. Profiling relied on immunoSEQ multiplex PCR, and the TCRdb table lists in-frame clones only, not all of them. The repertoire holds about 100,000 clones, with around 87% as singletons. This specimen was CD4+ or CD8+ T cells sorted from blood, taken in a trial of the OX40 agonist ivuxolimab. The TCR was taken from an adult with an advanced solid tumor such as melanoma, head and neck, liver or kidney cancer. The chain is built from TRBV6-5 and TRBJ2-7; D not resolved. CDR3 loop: CASGDTYEQYF. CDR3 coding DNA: TGTGCCAGTGGCGACACGTACGAGCAGTACTTC.